The present entry profiles one T cell receptor beta chain with its context. With V trimmed by 10 bases and J by 4 bases, 10 bases remained unmatched. Germline V gives CDR1 ENHRY, CDR2 SYGVKD. The CDR3 covers 16 residues. The data were obtained in a study of OX40 agonist ivuxolimab in advanced cancers. Across the study: Age averaged roughly 60 years (range about 20 to 80), and 82.7% were male.

Assay: immunoSEQ multiplex PCR; the TCRdb copy retains only in-frame clones and omits some. The sample consists of about 46,000 clones, more than 85% of them appearing once. At cycle 4 day 1, cycle 7 day 1, and baseline, blood was sampled. Sequences were derived from CD4+ or CD8+ T cells sorted from blood, sampled in a trial of the OX40 agonist ivuxolimab. This chain uses TRBV10-3 with TRBJ2-5; 15 bases agree with TRBD2. The TCR originated in an adult with an advanced solid tumor such as melanoma, head and neck, liver or kidney cancer. The CDR3 protein is CATKGTSGGYSETQYF. The CDR3 bases are TGTGCCACCAAGGGGACTAGCGGGGGGTACTCAGAGACCCAGTACTTC.